The subject of this entry is one TCR beta chain. The table came from immunoSEQ multiplex PCR; TCRdb's copy has only in-frame clones and leaves some out. The repertoire holds about 2.1 million clones, with 93% as singletons. These data are taken from a study of shared clonotypes between healthy human individuals. The CDR3 loop spans 16 amino acids. Per germline, CDR1 LNHDA and CDR2 SQIVND (reference sequence). J was trimmed by 5 bases and V by 5 bases; bases with no gene match: 9. CD8 cells regarded as naive lacked CD45RO, were positively chosen for CCR7, and omitted terminally differentiated effector memory CD45RA+ cells.

Source material: naive CD8+ T cells from PBMCs. The sequence was collected from a man between 18 and 35 years old in good health. Some clones in this sample may be carry-over from other donors' samples. V is TRBV19 and J is TRBJ2-7, with 13 bases aligning to TRBD2. Written as DNA, the CDR3 is TGTGCCAGTAGTGCACGTAGGACTAGCGGGAGCCACGAGCAGTACTTC. This encodes CASSARRTSGSHEQYF.